This is a list of T cell receptor beta chains from one sample in a study of T cell repertoires in cytomegalovirus infection. For these TCRs, the target antigens are not known. MiXCR, run by TCRdb on the reads, gives a single entry per CDR3 protein. The sample has some 800,000 distinct CDR3 sequences, about 31% seen once. Sequenced here: cultured CD8+ T cells from PBMCs, sampled from culture after CMV antigen stimulation. The receptors stem from a human donor in good health (CMV status not recorded). Some clones in this sample may be carry-over from other donors' samples. The CDR3 runs from the conserved cysteine through the conserved F or W. D genes are given only for firm matches. Size is omitted from some rows. Given values are once, few, many or a class for expanded clones.

DNA: TGTGCCAGCAGTTACTTCGACAGATACTACAATGAGCAGTTCTTC
CDR3: CASSYFDRYYNEQFF
V: TRBV6-5
size: NA
J: TRBJ2-1
D: NA

DNA: TGTGCCAGCACCTCCGACAGGGTGGTGGACCGCCGGTATCAGCCCCAGCATTTT
CDR3: CASTSDRVVDRRYQPQHF
V: TRBV6-6
size: NA
J: TRBJ1-5
D: TRBD1

DNA: TGTGCCAGCAGCGGAGGGAGCTCTGGAAACACCATATATTTT
CDR3: CASSGGSSGNTIYF
V: TRBV12-3/TRBV12-4
size: many
J: TRBJ1-3
D: NA

DNA: TGTGCCAGCAGCCCTAGTACGGTCACGGTAAGGGGAAATCAGCCCCAGCATTTT
CDR3: CASSPSTVTVRGNQPQHF
V: TRBV7-9
size: NA
J: TRBJ1-5
D: NA

DNA: TGTGCCAGCACCTTTTCCCCGTGGTTGTTAGAAAATGAGCAGTTCTTC
CDR3: CASTFSPWLLENEQFF
V: TRBV6-1
size: many
J: TRBJ2-1
D: NA

DNA: TGTGCCTGCAGTGAAGGGGGGACCCTAGCCAAAAACATTCAGTACTTC
CDR3: CACSEGGTLAKNIQYF
V: TRBV25-1
size: NA
J: TRBJ2-4
D: NA

DNA: TGTGCCAACCGGTGGGCACTAGCGCCAGATACGCAGTATTTT
CDR3: CANRWALAPDTQYF
V: TRBV6-1
size: few
J: TRBJ2-3
D: TRBD2

DNA: TGTGCCAGCAGCCACGGGCGGGGGATGACTAACTATGGCTACACCTTC
CDR3: CASSHGRGMTNYGYTF
V: TRBV12-3/TRBV12-4
size: NA
J: TRBJ1-2
D: NA

DNA: TGTGCCAGTAGTATACGGGACCCACACAGGGAGCCCCAGCATTTT
CDR3: CASSIRDPHREPQHF
V: TRBV19
size: NA
J: TRBJ1-5
D: NA

DNA: TGCAGCGTCAGGGGGCCCGGGAGCACTGAAGCTTTCTTT
CDR3: CSVRGPGSTEAFF
V: TRBV29-1
size: NA
J: TRBJ1-1
D: TRBD1

DNA: TGTGCCACCAGTGATATAACAGGGTTGGATGGCTACACCTTC
CDR3: CATSDITGLDGYTF
V: TRBV24-1
size: NA
J: TRBJ1-2
D: NA

DNA: TGTGCCATCATGACCCGGACGGCATCTGACTACGAGCAGTACTTC
CDR3: CAIMTRTASDYEQYF
V: TRBV10-3
size: NA
J: TRBJ2-7
D: NA

DNA: TGCGCCAGCAGCCAACCGGGGGGAGGAAACTATGGCTACACCTTC
CDR3: CASSQPGGGNYGYTF
V: TRBV5-1
size: once
J: TRBJ1-2
D: NA

DNA: TGTGCCAGCAGTTTCCTAGGCGAGAATGAGCAGTTCTTC
CDR3: CASSFLGENEQFF
V: TRBV27
size: NA
J: TRBJ2-1
D: NA

DNA: TGTGCCAGCAGCGTGACGGACAGACCCTTGGGTGAGCAGTTCTTC
CDR3: CASSVTDRPLGEQFF
V: TRBV28
size: NA
J: TRBJ2-1
D: NA

DNA: TGTGCCAGCAGCCCGGAGGGGGGGGCCTTGTTCGGGGAGCTGTTTTTT
CDR3: CASSPEGGALFGELFF
V: TRBV6-6
size: NA
J: TRBJ2-2
D: NA

DNA: TGCGCCAGCAGCTTAAAGACAGGGGGCAATGAGCAGTTCTTC
CDR3: CASSLKTGGNEQFF
V: TRBV5-1
size: few
J: TRBJ2-1
D: TRBD1

DNA: TGTGCCAGCAGTGACCTAGGGGTCGGGGGCACAGATACGCAGTATTTT
CDR3: CASSDLGVGGTDTQYF
V: TRBV6-6
size: NA
J: TRBJ2-3
D: NA

DNA: TGTGCCAGTAGGTTAGCGGGGGCGAACACCGGGGAGCTGTTTTTT
CDR3: CASRLAGANTGELFF
V: TRBV19
size: NA
J: TRBJ2-2
D: TRBD2

DNA: TGTGCCAGCAGCCCTTACGGGGCGGACTATGGCTACACCTTC
CDR3: CASSPYGADYGYTF
V: TRBV7-4
size: NA
J: TRBJ1-2
D: NA

DNA: TGTGCCAGCAGCCCTTTTGGGGATACGCAGTATTTT
CDR3: CASSPFGDTQYF
V: TRBV7-2
size: many
J: TRBJ2-3
D: NA

DNA: TGTGCCAGCAGCTTAGAAGACGGGGGGGCGGGAGGAGATACGCAGTATTTT
CDR3: CASSLEDGGAGGDTQYF
V: TRBV7-2
size: NA
J: TRBJ2-3
D: TRBD2

DNA: TGTGCCAGCAGCGATGGACTAGCGGGTTTCTACGAGCAGTACTTC
CDR3: CASSDGLAGFYEQYF
V: TRBV6-1
size: NA
J: TRBJ2-7
D: TRBD2

DNA: TGTGCCAGCAGCTTGTGGGACAGGGGATACAATGAGCAGTTCTTC
CDR3: CASSLWDRGYNEQFF
V: TRBV5-4
size: few
J: TRBJ2-1
D: TRBD1

DNA: TGCAGTGCTAGAGATCTATTGCCTGAGCAGTTCTTC
CDR3: CSARDLLPEQFF
V: TRBV20-1
size: NA
J: TRBJ2-1
D: NA

DNA: TGTGCCAGCAGCTTAGGATACAGGGGAAACAATCAGCCCCAGCATTTT
CDR3: CASSLGYRGNNQPQHF
V: TRBV7-9
size: many
J: TRBJ1-5
D: TRBD1

DNA: TGTGCCACCAGTGATTGGGGCTCGGGGTTTAACTATGGCTACACCTTC
CDR3: CATSDWGSGFNYGYTF
V: TRBV24-1
size: NA
J: TRBJ1-2
D: NA

DNA: TGTGCCAGCAGTGGACTCGACAGGTTCAATCAGCCCCAGCATTTT
CDR3: CASSGLDRFNQPQHF
V: TRBV6-1
size: NA
J: TRBJ1-5
D: NA

DNA: TGTGCCAGCAGTTATTGGGGGCAGACGAACACCGGGGAGCTGTTTTTT
CDR3: CASSYWGQTNTGELFF
V: TRBV6-1
size: NA
J: TRBJ2-2
D: NA

DNA: TGTGCCAGCAGTCCTGTGGAGGGCGGGAGCAATCAGCCCCAGCATTTT
CDR3: CASSPVEGGSNQPQHF
V: TRBV7-8
size: many
J: TRBJ1-5
D: NA

DNA: TGTGCCAGCAGCCCCGGCGGGGGGTCTAACTATGGCTACACCTTC
CDR3: CASSPGGGSNYGYTF
V: TRBV7-8
size: NA
J: TRBJ1-2
D: NA

DNA: TGTGCCAGCAGCTCGATTACAGGGGAGGAGACCCAGTACTTC
CDR3: CASSSITGEETQYF
V: TRBV7-2
size: many
J: TRBJ2-5
D: TRBD1

DNA: TGTGCCAGCAGTGTCGGGACAGGGAGGAACAATGAGCAGTTCTTC
CDR3: CASSVGTGRNNEQFF
V: TRBV6-1
size: many
J: TRBJ2-1
D: TRBD1

DNA: TGTGCCAGTAGTATCCGCGGAGGGGTCTACGAGCAGTACTTC
CDR3: CASSIRGGVYEQYF
V: TRBV19
size: NA
J: TRBJ2-7
D: NA

DNA: TGTGCCAGCAGTTCAGGGGTTTTTGGACAAAAACTGTTTTTT
CDR3: CASSSGVFGQKLFF
V: TRBV27
size: few
J: TRBJ1-4
D: NA

DNA: TGTGCCAGCAGTCTCGGGCCCGGGGACCAAGAGACCCAGTACTTC
CDR3: CASSLGPGDQETQYF
V: TRBV12-3/TRBV12-4
size: NA
J: TRBJ2-5
D: NA

DNA: TGTGCCACCAGTGAAGGACAGTGGACGGACACTGAAGCTTTCTTT
CDR3: CATSEGQWTDTEAFF
V: TRBV24-1
size: NA
J: TRBJ1-1
D: NA

DNA: TGCGCCAGCAGCCAAGGTCCGGGGGCCAAAAACATTCAGTACTTC
CDR3: CASSQGPGAKNIQYF
V: TRBV4-3
size: few
J: TRBJ2-4
D: NA

DNA: TGTGCCAGCAGCTTGGGACAGACTGTCCCGAACACTGAAGCTTTCTTT
CDR3: CASSLGQTVPNTEAFF
V: TRBV5-6
size: NA
J: TRBJ1-1
D: NA

DNA: TGTGCCAGCAGTTACTCGGGCAGGGGGGATCAGCCCCAGCATTTT
CDR3: CASSYSGRGDQPQHF
V: TRBV6-6
size: NA
J: TRBJ1-5
D: TRBD1

DNA: TGTGCCAGCAGCTTAGACGAGGGGGAAGAAGCTTTCTTT
CDR3: CASSLDEGEEAFF
V: TRBV7-6
size: NA
J: TRBJ1-1
D: NA

DNA: TGTGCCAGCAGCTTACCGGACAGGAATAACTATGGCTACACCTTC
CDR3: CASSLPDRNNYGYTF
V: TRBV7-9
size: NA
J: TRBJ1-2
D: TRBD1

DNA: TGTGCCAGCAGAGAGTGGGACAGGGTGTGGGATACGCAGTATTTT
CDR3: CASREWDRVWDTQYF
V: TRBV6-1
size: NA
J: TRBJ2-3
D: TRBD1

DNA: TGTGCCAGCAGCTTAGCGGGGTTCATGGGGGTTCAGCCCCAGCATTTT
CDR3: CASSLAGFMGVQPQHF
V: TRBV7-9
size: NA
J: TRBJ1-5
D: NA

DNA: TGTGCCAGCAGACTAGCGGGGGGGCTCCCCGGGGAGCTGTTTTTT
CDR3: CASRLAGGLPGELFF
V: TRBV12-3/TRBV12-4
size: NA
J: TRBJ2-2
D: TRBD2

DNA: TGTGCCAGCAGCTTAGTTGACAGGGGGACCTACGAGCAGTACTTC
CDR3: CASSLVDRGTYEQYF
V: TRBV7-8
size: many
J: TRBJ2-7
D: TRBD1

DNA: TGTGCCAGCAGTTACTCGAGGGAGGGGGACTACAATGAGCAGTTCTTC
CDR3: CASSYSREGDYNEQFF
V: TRBV6-5
size: few
J: TRBJ2-1
D: NA

DNA: TGTGCCAGCAGCTTTACCCCGGAGGATCAGTCCCAGCATTTT
CDR3: CASSFTPEDQSQHF
V: TRBV7-8
size: once
J: TRBJ1-5
D: NA

DNA: TGTGCCACCAGCAGAGACAGGAGCAGGAACACTGAAGCTTTCTTT
CDR3: CATSRDRSRNTEAFF
V: TRBV15
size: many
J: TRBJ1-1
D: NA

DNA: TGTGCCAGCAGCTTAGACAGGGGAGCTAATGAAAAACTGTTTTTT
CDR3: CASSLDRGANEKLFF
V: TRBV7-9
size: NA
J: TRBJ1-4
D: TRBD1

DNA: TGTGCCAGCAGTTACATCGGACTAGAGCAGTTCTTC
CDR3: CASSYIGLEQFF
V: TRBV6-5
size: NA
J: TRBJ2-1
D: NA

DNA: TGTGCCAGCAGCTTATCCCCGGAGTCGGCTTTCTTT
CDR3: CASSLSPESAFF
V: TRBV7-9
size: NA
J: TRBJ1-1
D: NA